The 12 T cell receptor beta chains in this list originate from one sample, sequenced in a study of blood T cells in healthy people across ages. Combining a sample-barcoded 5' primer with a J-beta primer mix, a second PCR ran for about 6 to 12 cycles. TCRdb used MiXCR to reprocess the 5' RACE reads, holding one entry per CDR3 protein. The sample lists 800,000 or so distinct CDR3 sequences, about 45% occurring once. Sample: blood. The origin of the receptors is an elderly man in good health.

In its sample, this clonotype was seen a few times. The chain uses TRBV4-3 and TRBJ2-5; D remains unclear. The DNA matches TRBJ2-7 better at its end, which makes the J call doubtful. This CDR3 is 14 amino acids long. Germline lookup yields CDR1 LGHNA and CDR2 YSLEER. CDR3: CASSQDPRTYEQYF. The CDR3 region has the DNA TGCGCCAGCAGCCAAGATCCCAGGACCTACGAGCAGTACTTC.

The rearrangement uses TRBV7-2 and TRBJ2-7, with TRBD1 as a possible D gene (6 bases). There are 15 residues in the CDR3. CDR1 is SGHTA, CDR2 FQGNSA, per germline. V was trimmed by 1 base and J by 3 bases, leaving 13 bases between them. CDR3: CASSLGWTDVYEQYF. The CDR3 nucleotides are TGTGCCAGCAGCTTAGGTTGGACAGACGTCTACGAGCAGTACTTC.

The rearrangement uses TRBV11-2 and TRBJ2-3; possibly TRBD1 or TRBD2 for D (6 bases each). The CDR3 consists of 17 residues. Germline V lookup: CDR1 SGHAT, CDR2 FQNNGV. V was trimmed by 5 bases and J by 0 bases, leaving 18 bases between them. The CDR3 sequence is CASSTRKGGWSTDTQYF. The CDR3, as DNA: TGTGCCAGCAGCACCAGAAAAGGGGGGTGGAGCACAGATACGCAGTATTTT.

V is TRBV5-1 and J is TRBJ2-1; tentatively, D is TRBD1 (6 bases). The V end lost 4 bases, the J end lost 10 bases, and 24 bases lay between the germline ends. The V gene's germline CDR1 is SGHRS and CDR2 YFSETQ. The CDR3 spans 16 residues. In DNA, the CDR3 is TGCGCCAGCAGCCAAACGCTCAACAGGGACCCCTACGAGCAGTTCTTC. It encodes CASSQTLNRDPYEQFF.

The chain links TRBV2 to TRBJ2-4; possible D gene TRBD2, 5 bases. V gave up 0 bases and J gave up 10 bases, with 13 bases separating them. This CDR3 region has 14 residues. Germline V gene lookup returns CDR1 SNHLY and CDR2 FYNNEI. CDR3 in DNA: TGTGCCAGCAGTGAAGCGTTCTATGGGAGTATTCAGTACTTC. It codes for CASSEAFYGSIQYF.

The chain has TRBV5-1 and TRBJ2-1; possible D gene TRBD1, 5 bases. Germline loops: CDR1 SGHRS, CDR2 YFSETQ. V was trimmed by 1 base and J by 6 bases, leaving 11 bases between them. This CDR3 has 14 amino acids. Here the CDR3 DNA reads TGCGCCAGCAGCTTGCAGGGTTGGGGCAATGAGCAGTTCTTC. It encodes CASSLQGWGNEQFF.

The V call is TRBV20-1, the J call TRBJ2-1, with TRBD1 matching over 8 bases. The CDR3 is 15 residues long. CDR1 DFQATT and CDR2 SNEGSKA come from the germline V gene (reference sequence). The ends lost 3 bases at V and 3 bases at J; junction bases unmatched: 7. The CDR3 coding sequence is TGCAGTGCTAGGGACAGGGAAGCGGTCTACAATGAGCAGTTCTTC. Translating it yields CSARDREAVYNEQFF.

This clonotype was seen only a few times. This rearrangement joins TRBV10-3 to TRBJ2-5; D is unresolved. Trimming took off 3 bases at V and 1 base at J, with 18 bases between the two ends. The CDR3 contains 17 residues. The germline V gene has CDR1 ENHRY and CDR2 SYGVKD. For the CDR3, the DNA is TGTGCCATCAGTGAAACCCAGGTCCCCCTTTCCCAAGAGACCCAGTACTTC. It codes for CAISETQVPLSQETQYF.

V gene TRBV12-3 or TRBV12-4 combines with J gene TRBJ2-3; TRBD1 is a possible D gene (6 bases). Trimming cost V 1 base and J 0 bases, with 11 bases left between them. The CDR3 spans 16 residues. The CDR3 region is CASSLDTGQSTDTQYF. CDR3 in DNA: TGTGCCAGCAGTTTAGACACAGGGCAGAGCACAGATACGCAGTATTTT.

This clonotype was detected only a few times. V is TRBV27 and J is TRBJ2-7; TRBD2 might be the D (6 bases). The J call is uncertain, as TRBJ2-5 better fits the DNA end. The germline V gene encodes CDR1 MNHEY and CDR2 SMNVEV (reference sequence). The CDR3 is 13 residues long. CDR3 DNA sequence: TGTGCCAGCTCGCAACGGGAGTGGGAGACCCAGTACTTC. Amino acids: CASSQREWETQYF.

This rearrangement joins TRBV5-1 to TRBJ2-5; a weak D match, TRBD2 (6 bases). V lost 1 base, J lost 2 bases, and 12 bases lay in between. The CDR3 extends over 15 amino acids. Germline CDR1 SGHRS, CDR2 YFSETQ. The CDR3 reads CASSLLRGTQETQYF. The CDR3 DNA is TGCGCCAGCAGCTTGTTGCGGGGTACTCAAGAGACCCAGTACTTC.

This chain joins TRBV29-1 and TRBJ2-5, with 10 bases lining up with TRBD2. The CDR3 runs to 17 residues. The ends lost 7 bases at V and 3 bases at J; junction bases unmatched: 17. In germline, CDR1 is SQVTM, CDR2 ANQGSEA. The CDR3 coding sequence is TGCAGCGCCCGGCTAGAGGCTAGCGGGAGAAGAAAAGAGACCCAGTACTTC. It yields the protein CSARLEASGRRKETQYF.